This T cell receptor beta chain is drawn from a study of control samples from healthy donors and cancer patients. The V and J ends lost 3 bases and 3 bases respectively, with 15 bases between them. Germline V gene sequence: CDR1 MNHNS, CDR2 SASEGT. The CDR3 is 15 residues long. Clones were read by immunoSEQ multiplex PCR, and TCRdb kept only the in-frame ones, dropping some. The repertoire has about 92,000 clones, roughly four fifths of them found once; the top ten carry roughly 9.8%. Sequencing was performed on blood. The rearrangement uses TRBV6-1 and TRBJ2-7, with D uncertain. This sequence was found in a woman in her sixties or seventies in good health. The CDR3 region is CASSDANLYVYEQYF. CDR3 coding DNA: TGTGCCAGCAGTGACGCCAATCTCTATGTCTACGAGCAGTACTTC.